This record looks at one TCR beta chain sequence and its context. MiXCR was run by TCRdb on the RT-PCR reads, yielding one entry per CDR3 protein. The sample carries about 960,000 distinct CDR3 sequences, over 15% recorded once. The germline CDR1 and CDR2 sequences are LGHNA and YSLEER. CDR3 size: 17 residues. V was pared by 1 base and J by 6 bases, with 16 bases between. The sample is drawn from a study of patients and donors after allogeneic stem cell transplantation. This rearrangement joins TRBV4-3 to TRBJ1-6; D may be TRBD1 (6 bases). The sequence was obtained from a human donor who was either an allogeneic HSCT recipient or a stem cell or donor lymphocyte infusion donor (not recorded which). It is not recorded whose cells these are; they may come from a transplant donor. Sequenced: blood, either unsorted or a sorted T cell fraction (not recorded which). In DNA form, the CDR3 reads TGCGCCAGCAGCCAAGGGGGGCAGGGAGATAGTAATTCACCCCTCCACTTT. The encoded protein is CASSQGGQGDSNSPLHF.